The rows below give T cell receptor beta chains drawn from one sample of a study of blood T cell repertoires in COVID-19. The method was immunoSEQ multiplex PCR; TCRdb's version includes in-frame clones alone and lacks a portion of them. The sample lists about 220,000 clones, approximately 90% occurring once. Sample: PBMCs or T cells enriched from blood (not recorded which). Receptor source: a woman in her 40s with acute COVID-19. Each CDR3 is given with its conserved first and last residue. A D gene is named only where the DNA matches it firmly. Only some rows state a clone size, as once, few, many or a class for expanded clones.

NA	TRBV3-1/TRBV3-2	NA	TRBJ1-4	CASSGGRTNEKLFF	TGTGCCAGCAGTGGGGGGAGAACTAATGAAAAACTGTTTTTT
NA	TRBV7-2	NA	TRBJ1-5	CASSFQQGNQPQHF	TGTGCCAGCAGCTTTCAACAGGGCAATCAGCCCCAGCATTTT
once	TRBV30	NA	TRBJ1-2	CAWAARPGGGYTF	TGTGCCTGGGCAGCCCGGCCTGGAGGGGGCTACACCTTC
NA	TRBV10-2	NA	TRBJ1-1	CASSVQGYTEAFF	TGCGCCAGCAGTGTACAGGGTTACACTGAAGCTTTCTTT
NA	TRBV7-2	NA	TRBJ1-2	CASSLGGTAYGYTF	TGTGCCAGCAGCTTAGGCGGGACGGCCTATGGCTACACCTTC
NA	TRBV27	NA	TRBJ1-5	CASSLWADNQPQHF	TGTGCCAGCAGTTTATGGGCAGACAATCAGCCCCAGCATTTT
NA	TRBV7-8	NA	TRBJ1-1	CASSLRARQRSAEAFF	TGTGCCAGCAGCTTGAGGGCGAGACAACGGAGCGCTGAAGCTTTCTTT
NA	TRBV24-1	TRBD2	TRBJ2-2	CATSGGRAVRAGELFF	TGTGCCACCAGTGGCGGGAGGGCCGTTCGGGCCGGGGAGCTGTTTTTT
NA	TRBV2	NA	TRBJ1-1	CASVSQANTEAFF	TGTGCCAGCGTCTCGCAGGCGAACACTGAAGCTTTCTTT
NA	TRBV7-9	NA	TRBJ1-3	CASSQQAVNTIYF	TGTGCCAGCAGCCAACAAGCGGTAAACACCATATATTTT
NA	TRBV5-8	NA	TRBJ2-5	CASRSGQLIQETQYF	TGTGCCAGCAGGTCCGGACAGCTCATCCAAGAGACCCAGTACTTC
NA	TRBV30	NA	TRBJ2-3	CAWSGLRAGSSTDTQYF	TGTGCCTGGTCCGGCCTTCGGGCGGGATCTAGCACAGATACGCAGTATTTT
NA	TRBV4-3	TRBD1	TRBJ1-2	CASSPSTGRIGGYTF	TGCGCCAGCAGCCCCTCGACAGGGCGAATAGGGGGCTACACCTTC
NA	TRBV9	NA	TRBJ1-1	CASSGPPEGEAFF	TGTGCCAGCAGCGGACCCCCGGAGGGTGAAGCTTTCTTT
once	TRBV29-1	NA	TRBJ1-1	CSVDWAGNTEAFF	TGCAGCGTTGATTGGGCAGGGAACACTGAAGCTTTCTTT